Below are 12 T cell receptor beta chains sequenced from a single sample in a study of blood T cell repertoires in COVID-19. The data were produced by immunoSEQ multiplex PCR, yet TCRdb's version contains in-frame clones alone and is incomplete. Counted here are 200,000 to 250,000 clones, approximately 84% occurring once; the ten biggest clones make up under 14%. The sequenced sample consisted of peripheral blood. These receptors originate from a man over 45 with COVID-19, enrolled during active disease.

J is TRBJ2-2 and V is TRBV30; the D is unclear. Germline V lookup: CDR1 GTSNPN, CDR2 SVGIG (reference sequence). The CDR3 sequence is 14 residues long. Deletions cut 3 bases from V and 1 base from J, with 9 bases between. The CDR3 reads CAWRGDLNTGELFF. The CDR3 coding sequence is TGTGCCTGGAGAGGAGACCTGAACACCGGGGAGCTGTTTTTT.

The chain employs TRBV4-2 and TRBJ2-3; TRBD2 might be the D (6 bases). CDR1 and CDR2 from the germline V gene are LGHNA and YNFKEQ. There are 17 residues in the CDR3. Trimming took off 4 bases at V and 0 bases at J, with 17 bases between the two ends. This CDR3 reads CASSRQSLAASTDTQYF. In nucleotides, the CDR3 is TGTGCCAGCAGCCGGCAATCACTAGCCGCGAGCACAGATACGCAGTATTTT.

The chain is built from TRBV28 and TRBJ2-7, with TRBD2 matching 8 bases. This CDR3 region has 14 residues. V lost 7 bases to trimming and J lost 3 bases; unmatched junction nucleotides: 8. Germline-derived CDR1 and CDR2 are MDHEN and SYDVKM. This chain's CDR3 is CASNPSGSNYEQYF. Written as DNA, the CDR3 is TGTGCCAGCAATCCTAGCGGGTCCAACTACGAGCAGTACTTC.

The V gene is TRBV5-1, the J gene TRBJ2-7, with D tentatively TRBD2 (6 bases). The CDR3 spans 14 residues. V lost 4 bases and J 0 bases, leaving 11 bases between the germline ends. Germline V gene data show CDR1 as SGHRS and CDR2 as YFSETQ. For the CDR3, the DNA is TGCGCCAGCAGCCCTAGCGTCAGCTCCTACGAGCAGTACTTC. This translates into CASSPSVSSYEQYF.

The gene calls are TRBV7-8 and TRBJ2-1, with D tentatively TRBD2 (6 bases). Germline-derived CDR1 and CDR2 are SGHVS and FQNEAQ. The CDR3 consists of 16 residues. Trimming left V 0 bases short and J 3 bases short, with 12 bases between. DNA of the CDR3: TGTGCCAGCAGCTTAGCCCGCGGGGCTATCTACAATGAGCAGTTCTTC. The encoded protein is CASSLARGAIYNEQFF.

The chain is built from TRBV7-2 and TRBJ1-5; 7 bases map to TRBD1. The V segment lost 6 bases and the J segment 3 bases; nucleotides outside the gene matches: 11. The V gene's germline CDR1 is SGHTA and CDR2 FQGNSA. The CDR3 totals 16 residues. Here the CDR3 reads CASSFTGTVSNQPQHF. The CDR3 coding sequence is TGTGCCAGCAGTTTCACCGGGACAGTTTCCAATCAGCCCCAGCATTTT.

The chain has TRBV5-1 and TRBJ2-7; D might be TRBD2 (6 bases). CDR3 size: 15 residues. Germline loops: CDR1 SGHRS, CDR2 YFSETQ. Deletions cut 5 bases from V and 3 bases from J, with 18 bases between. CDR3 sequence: CASSTGPEGFYEQYF. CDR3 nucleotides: TGCGCCAGCAGTACCGGGCCGGAGGGGTTCTACGAGCAGTACTTC.

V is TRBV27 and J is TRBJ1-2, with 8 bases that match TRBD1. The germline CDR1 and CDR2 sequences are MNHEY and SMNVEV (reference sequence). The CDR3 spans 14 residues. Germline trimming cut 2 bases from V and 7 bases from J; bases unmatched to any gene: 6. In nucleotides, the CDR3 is TGTGCCAGCAGTTTACAGGGGGCTCGCGGTGGCTACACCTTC. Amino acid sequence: CASSLQGARGGYTF.

The CDR3 region is CASSLRGDRRDYEQYF. DNA for the CDR3: TGTGCCAGCAGTTTACGAGGGGACAGGAGAGACTACGAGCAGTACTTC. The V and J genes are TRBV6-5 and TRBJ2-7; TRBD1 aligns across 8 bases. Germline V CDR1 and CDR2: MNHEY, SVGAGI. After removal of 4 bases from V and 3 bases from J, the junction contained 11 bases not matched to a gene. This CDR3 contains 16 residues.

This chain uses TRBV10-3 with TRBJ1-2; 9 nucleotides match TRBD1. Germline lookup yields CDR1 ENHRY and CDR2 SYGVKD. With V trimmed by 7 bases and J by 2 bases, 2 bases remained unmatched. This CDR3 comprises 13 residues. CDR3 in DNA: TGTGCCATCACGGACAGGGGAAACTATGGCTACACCTTC. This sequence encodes CAITDRGNYGYTF.

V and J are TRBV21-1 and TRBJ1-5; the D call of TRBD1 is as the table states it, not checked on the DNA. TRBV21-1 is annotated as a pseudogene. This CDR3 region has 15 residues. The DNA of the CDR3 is TGTGCCATCGGGACAGCCAATTATAGCAATCAGCCCCAGCATTTT. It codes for CAIGTANYSNQPQHF.

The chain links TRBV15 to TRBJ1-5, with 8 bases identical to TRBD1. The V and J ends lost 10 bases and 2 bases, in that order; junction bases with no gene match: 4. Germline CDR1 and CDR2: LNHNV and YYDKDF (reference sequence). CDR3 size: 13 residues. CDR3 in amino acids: CAISGGGNQPQHF. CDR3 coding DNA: TGTGCCATCTCAGGGGGCGGCAATCAGCCCCAGCATTTT.